This T cell receptor beta chain was recovered during a study of neoadjuvant anti-PD-1 for oral cavity cancer. Study-wide background: Patients without progression received a fourth nivolumab dose around day 43, then surgical resection on days 50-56.

These newly diagnosed stage II-IVA oral cavity squamous cell carcinoma patients had no prior systemic or radiation treatment. Turning to this clone: Its antigen is as yet unknown.

Sequenced by immunoSEQ multiplex PCR; TCRdb stores in-frame clones only, minus some. The sample records 30,000 to 35,000 clones, 85% to 90% being singletons. The CDR3 length is 16 residues. Trimming left V 5 bases short and J 2 bases short, with 18 bases between. Germline V gene data show CDR1 as PRHDT and CDR2 as FYEKMQ (reference sequence). Whole-study findings and limits: Each response group had just a few patients in TCR analyses. Treg/Th17 ratio rose with pretreatment blood and fell with post-treatment tumor TCRbeta clonality.

This specimen was PBMCs, taken before nivolumab (anti-PD-1) treatment. V is TRBV13 and J is TRBJ2-5, with D possibly being TRBD2 (6 bases). The sequence came from a person between 40 and 80 years old with oral cavity squamous cell carcinoma. CDR3: CASSLGGRGAQETQYF. In DNA form, the CDR3 reads TGTGCCAGCAGCCTCGGAGGGCGGGGCGCACAAGAGACCCAGTACTTC.